Sequencing of this TCR beta chain was carried out in a study of spatial heterogeneity in lung cancer. Time point denoted: sample taken at primary tumor resection. Frozen PBMC, nontumor lung or tumor provided whole RNA, which was sequenced unsorted. The donor group consisted of 72 patients who had untreated, early-stage non-small cell lung cancer. On this clonotype: The antigen remains unidentified.

TCR cDNA molecules were tagged individually, and each one carried a unique molecular identifier. TCRdb itself ran the 5' RACE reads through MiXCR, one entry per CDR3 protein. The table has some 100,000 distinct CDR3 sequences, 9.5% to 15% seen once. The CDR3 contains 11 residues. V dropped 4 bases and J dropped 10 bases, with 10 bases sitting between them. Germline loops: CDR1 DFQATT, CDR2 SNEGSKA (reference sequence). The study's findings and limits: Ubiquitous expanded tumor TCRs showed up in blood more at resection than follow-up.

This chain connects TRBV20-1 to TRBJ1-4; D is unresolved. The source is a male donor with early-stage non-small cell lung cancer. The sample in question was PBMCs, obtained at surgery. CDR3 bases: TGCAGTGCTACAGGTGCAGGAAAACTGTTTTTT. Amino acids: CSATGAGKLFF.